The next 5 T cell receptor beta chains were all read from a single sample in a study of cytomegalovirus exposure and HLA in healthy donors. Vbeta (60) and Jbeta (13) primers were used in the PCR. The table came from immunoSEQ multiplex PCR; TCRdb's copy has only in-frame clones and leaves some out. The sample holds about 220,000 clones, 70% to 80% seen once. Sequencing used PBMCs. The receptors stem from a woman in her thirties in good health and CMV-seronegative.

V gene TRBV5-4 combines with J gene TRBJ2-5; 8 bases align to TRBD1. The CDR3 covers 15 residues. Trimming removed 0 bases from V and 5 bases from J; junction bases left unmatched: 6. Germline CDR1 reads SGHNT; CDR2 reads YYREEE (reference sequence). CDR3 in DNA: TGTGCCAGCAGCTTGGAGGACAGGGCGGGCGAGACCCAGTACTTC. Amino acids: CASSLEDRAGETQYF.

V gene TRBV27 combines with J gene TRBJ1-4, with D tentatively TRBD1 (6 bases). The V and J ends lost 6 bases and 3 bases respectively, with 14 bases between them. The germline gives CDR1 MNHEY, CDR2 SMNVEV (reference sequence). The CDR3 has 15 amino acids. CDR3 coding DNA: TGTGCCAGCAGCAATTCCTGGACAGCTAATGAAAAACTGTTTTTT. This codes for CASSNSWTANEKLFF.

The chain uses TRBV6-6 and TRBJ2-5, with 10 bases fitting TRBD1. After removal of 6 bases from V and 4 bases from J, the junction contained 8 bases not matched to a gene. This CDR3 is built from 15 residues. Germline V lookup: CDR1 MNHNY, CDR2 SVGAGI (reference sequence). The CDR3 sequence is CASSLRQGARETQYF. The CDR3 nucleotides are TGTGCCAGCAGCTTGAGACAGGGGGCACGAGAGACCCAGTACTTC.

The genes are TRBV11-2 and TRBJ2-7; tentatively, D is TRBD1 (5 bases). Germline assignment: CDR1 SGHAT and CDR2 FQNNGV. With 4 bases removed from V and 0 bases from J, the gap between germline ends came to 16 bases. The CDR3 is 16 residues long. CDR3 residues: CASSSITGLSSYEQYF. DNA of the CDR3: TGTGCCAGCAGCTCGATCACAGGCCTGAGCTCCTACGAGCAGTACTTC.

The rearrangement uses TRBV19 and TRBJ1-6, with D possibly TRBD1 on 5 matching bases. Trimming stripped 2 bases from V and 6 bases from J, with 8 bases between. There are 14 residues in the CDR3. CDR1 LNHDA and CDR2 SQIVND come from the germline V gene (reference sequence). The CDR3 here is CASSISGSNSPLHF. Written as DNA, the CDR3 is TGTGCCAGTAGTATATCAGGGTCTAATTCACCCCTCCACTTT.